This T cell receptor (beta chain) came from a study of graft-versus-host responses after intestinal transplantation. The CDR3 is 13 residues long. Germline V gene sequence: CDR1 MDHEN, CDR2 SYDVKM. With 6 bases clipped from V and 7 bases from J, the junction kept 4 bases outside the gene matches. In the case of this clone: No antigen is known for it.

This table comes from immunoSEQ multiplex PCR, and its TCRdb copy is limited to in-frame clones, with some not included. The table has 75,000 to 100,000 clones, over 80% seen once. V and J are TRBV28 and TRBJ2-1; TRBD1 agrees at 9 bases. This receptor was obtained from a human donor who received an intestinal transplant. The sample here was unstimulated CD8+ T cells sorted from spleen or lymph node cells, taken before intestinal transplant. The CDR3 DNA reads TGTGCCAGCAGCCCCGGGACAGGGAATGAGCAGTTCTTC. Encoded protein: CASSPGTGNEQFF.